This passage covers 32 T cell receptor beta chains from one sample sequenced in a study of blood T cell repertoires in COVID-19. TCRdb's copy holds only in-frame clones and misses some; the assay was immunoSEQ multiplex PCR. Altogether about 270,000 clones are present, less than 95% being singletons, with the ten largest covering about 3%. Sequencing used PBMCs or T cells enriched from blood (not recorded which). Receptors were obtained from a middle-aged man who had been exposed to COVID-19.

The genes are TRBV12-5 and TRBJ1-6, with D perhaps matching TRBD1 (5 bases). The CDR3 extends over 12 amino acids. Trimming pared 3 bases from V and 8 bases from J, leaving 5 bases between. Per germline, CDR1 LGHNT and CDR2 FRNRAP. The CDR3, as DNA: TGTGCTAGTGGTTTCAGGGATTCACCCCTCCACTTT. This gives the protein CASGFRDSPLHF.

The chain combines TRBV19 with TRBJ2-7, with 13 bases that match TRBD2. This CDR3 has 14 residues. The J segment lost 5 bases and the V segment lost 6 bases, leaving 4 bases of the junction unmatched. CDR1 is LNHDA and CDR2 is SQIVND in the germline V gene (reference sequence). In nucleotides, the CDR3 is TGTGCCAGTAGCGGACTAGCGGGAGTTGACGAGCAGTACTTC. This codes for CASSGLAGVDEQYF.

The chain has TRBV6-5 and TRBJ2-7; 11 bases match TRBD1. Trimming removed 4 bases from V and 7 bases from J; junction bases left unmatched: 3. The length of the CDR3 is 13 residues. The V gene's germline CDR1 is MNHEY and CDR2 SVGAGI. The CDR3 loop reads CASSSGTGGEQYF. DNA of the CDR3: TGTGCCAGCAGTTCAGGGACAGGGGGAGAGCAGTACTTC.

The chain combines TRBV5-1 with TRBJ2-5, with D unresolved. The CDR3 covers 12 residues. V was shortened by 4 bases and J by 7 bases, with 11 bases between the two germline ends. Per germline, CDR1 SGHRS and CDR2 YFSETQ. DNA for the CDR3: TGCGCCAGCAGCGAATTTACGGGGACCCAGTACTTC. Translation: CASSEFTGTQYF.

The CDR3: CASSPTSGRIDEQFF. The DNA for the CDR3 is TGTGCCAGCAGCCCGACTAGCGGGAGGATCGATGAGCAGTTCTTC. The rearrangement joins TRBV4-2 to TRBJ2-1, with 13 nucleotides matching TRBD2. Germline V gene data show CDR1 as LGHNA and CDR2 as YNFKEQ. This CDR3 comprises 15 residues. The J segment lost 8 bases and the V segment lost 4 bases, leaving 5 bases of the junction unmatched.

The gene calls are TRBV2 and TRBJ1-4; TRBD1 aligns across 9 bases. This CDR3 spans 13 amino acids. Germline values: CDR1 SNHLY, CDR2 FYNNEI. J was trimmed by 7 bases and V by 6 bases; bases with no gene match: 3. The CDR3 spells CASRDRGGEKLFF. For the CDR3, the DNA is TGTGCCAGCAGGGACAGGGGAGGTGAAAAACTGTTTTTT.

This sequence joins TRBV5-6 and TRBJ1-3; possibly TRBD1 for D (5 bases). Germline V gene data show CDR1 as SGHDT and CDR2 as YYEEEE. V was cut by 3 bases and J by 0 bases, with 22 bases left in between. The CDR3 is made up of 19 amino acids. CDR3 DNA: TGTGCCAGCAGCTCTTGGGGGGGATGGACCGGTCTCTCTGGAAACACCATATATTTT. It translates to CASSSWGGWTGLSGNTIYF.

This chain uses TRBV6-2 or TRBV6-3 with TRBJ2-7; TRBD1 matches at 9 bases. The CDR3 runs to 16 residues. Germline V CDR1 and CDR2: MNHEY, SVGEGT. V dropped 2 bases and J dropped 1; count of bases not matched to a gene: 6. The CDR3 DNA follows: TGTGCCAGCAGTTACCCTTGGGGACAGGGATCCTACGAGCAGTACTTC. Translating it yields CASSYPWGQGSYEQYF.

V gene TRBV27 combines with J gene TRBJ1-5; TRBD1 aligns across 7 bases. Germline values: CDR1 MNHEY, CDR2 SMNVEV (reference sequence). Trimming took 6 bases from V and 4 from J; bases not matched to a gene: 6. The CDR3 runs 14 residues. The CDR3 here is CASRRGTENQPQHF. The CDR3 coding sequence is TGTGCCAGCAGAAGAGGGACAGAGAATCAGCCCCAGCATTTT.

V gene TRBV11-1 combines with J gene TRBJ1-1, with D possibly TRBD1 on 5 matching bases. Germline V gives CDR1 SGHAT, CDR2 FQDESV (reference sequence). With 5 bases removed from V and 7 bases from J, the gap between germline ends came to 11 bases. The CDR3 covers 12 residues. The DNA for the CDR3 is TGTGCCAGCAGCCATGGGGCCCTTGAAGCTTTCTTT. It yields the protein CASSHGALEAFF. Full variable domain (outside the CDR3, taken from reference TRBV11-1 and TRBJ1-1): EAEVAQSPRYKITEKSQAVAFWCDPISGHATLYWYRQILGQGPELLVQFQDESVVDDSQLPKDRFSAERLKGVDSTLKIQPAELGDSAMYLCASSHGALEAFFGQGTRLTVV.

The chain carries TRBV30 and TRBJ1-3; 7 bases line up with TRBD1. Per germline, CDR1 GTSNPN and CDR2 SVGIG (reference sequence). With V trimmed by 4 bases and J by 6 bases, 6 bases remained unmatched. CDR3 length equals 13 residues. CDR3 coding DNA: TGTGCCTGGACCGGGACAGCTGTAAACACCATATATTTT. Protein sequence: CAWTGTAVNTIYF.

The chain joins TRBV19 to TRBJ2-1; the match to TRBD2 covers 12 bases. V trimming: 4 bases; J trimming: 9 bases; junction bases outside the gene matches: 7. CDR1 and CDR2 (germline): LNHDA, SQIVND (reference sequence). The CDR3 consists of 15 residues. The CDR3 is CASSRLAGERGEQFF. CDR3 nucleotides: TGTGCCAGTAGTAGACTAGCGGGAGAACGGGGTGAGCAGTTCTTC.

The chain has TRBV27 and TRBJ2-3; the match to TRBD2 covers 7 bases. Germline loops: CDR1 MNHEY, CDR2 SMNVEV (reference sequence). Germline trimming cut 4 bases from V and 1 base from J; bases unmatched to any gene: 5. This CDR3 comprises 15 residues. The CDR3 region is CASSSVTSGTDTQYF. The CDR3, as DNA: TGTGCCAGCAGTTCTGTCACTAGCGGCACAGATACGCAGTATTTT.

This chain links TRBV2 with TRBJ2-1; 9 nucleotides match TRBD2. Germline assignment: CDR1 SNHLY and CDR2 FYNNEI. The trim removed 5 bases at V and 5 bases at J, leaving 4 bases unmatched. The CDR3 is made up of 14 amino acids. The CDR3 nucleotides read TGTGCCAGCAGTTGGACTAGCGCGAACAATGAGCAGTTCTTC. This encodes CASSWTSANNEQFF.

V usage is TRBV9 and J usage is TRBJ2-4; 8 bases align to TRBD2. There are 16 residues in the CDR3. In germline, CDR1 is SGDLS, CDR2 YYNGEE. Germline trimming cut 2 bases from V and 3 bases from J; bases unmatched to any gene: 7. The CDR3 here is CASSVQAAGGKNIQYF. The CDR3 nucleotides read TGTGCCAGCAGCGTCCAGGCCGCGGGGGGCAAAAACATTCAGTACTTC.

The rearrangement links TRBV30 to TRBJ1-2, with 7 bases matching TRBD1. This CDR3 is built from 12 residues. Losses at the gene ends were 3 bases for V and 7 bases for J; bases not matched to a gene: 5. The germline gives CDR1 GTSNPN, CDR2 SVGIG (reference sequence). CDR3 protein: CAWRGSGGGYTF. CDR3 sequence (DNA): TGTGCCTGGAGAGGTTCAGGGGGTGGCTACACCTTC.

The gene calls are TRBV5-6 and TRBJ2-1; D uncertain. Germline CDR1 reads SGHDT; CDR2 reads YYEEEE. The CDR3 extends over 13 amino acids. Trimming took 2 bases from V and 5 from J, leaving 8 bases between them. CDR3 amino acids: CASSLDTDNEQFF. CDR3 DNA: TGTGCCAGCAGCTTAGACACCGACAATGAGCAGTTCTTC.

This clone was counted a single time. CDR3 protein: CASSGISGRSWTDTQYF. The CDR3 nucleotides are TGTGCCAGCAGCGGGATTAGCGGGAGGAGCTGGACAGATACGCAGTATTTT. J is TRBJ2-3 and V is TRBV5-6; 10 bases match TRBD2. CDR3 length: 17 residues. Germline V gives CDR1 SGHDT, CDR2 YYEEEE. Trimming removed 4 bases from V and 3 bases from J; junction bases left unmatched: 11.

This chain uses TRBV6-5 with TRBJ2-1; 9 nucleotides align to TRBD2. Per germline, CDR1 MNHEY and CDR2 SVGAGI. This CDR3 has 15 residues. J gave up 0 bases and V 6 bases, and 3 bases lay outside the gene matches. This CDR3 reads CASSSSGGSYNEQFF. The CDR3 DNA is TGTGCCAGCAGCAGTAGCGGGGGCTCCTACAATGAGCAGTTCTTC.

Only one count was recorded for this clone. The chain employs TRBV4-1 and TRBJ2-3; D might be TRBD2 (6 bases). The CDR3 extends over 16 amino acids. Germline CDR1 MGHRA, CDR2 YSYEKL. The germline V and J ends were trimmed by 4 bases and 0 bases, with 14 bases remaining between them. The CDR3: CASSLGTLASTDTQYF. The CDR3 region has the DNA TGCGCCAGCAGCCTAGGGACTTTGGCTAGCACAGATACGCAGTATTTT.

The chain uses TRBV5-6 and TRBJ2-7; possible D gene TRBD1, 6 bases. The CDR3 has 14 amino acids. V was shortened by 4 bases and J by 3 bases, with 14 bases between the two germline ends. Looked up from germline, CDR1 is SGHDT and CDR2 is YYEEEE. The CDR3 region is CASSRTVFIYEQYF. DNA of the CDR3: TGTGCCAGCAGCCGGACAGTCTTTATCTACGAGCAGTACTTC.

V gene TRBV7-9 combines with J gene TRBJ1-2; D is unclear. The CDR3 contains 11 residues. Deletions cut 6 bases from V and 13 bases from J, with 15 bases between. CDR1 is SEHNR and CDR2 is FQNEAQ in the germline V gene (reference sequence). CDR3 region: CASRGTGVFTF. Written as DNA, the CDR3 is TGTGCCAGCAGGGGCACTGGTGTCTTCACCTTC.

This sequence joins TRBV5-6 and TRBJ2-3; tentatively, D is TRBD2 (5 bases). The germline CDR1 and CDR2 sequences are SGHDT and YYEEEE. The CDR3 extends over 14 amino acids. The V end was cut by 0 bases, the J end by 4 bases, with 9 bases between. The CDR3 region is CASSLVSEADTQYF. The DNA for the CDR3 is TGTGCCAGCAGCTTGGTTTCGGAGGCAGATACGCAGTATTTT.

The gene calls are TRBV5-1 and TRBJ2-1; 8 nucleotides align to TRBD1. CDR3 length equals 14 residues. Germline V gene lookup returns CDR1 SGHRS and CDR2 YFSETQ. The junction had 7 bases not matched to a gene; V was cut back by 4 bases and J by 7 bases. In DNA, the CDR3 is TGCGCCAGCAGCCTGCAGGGGGCTGGGAATGAGCAGTTCTTC. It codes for CASSLQGAGNEQFF.

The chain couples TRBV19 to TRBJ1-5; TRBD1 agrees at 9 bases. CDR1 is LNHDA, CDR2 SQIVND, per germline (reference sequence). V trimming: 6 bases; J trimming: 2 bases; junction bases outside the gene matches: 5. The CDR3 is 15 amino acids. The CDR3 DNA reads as TGTGCCAGTAGAGGACAGGGGTCGCGCAATCAGCCCCAGCATTTT. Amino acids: CASRGQGSRNQPQHF.

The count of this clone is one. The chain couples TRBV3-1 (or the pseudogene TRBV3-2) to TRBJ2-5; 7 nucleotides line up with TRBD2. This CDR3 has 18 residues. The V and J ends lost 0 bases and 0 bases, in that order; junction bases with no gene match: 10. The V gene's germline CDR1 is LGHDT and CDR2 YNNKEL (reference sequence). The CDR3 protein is CASSQDRGSGQYQETQYF. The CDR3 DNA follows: TGTGCCAGCAGCCAAGATAGGGGTAGCGGGCAATACCAAGAGACCCAGTACTTC.

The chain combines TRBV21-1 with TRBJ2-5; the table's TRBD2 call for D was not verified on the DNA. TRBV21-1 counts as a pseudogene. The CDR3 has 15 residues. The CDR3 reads CASSTLAGDEETQYF. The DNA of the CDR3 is TGTGCCAGCAGCACGCTAGCGGGGGACGAGGAGACCCAGTACTTC.

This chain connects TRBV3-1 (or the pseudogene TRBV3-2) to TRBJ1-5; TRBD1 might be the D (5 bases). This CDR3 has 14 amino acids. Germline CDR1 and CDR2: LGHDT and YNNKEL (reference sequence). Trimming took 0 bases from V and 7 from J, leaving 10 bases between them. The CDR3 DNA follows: TGTGCCAGCAGCCAAGAATCCAGGGCGCAGCCCCAGCATTTT. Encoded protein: CASSQESRAQPQHF.

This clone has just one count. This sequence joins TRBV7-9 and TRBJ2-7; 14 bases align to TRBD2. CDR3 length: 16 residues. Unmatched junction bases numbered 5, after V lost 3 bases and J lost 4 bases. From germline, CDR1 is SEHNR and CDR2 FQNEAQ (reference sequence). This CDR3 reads CASSFGTSGRMYEQYF. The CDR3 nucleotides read TGTGCCAGCAGCTTCGGGACTAGCGGGAGAATGTACGAGCAGTACTTC.

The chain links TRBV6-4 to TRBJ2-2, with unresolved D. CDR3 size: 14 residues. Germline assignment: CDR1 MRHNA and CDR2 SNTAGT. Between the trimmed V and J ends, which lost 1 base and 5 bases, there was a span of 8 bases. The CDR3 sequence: CASSDYSQTGELFF. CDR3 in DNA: TGTGCCAGCAGTGACTATAGCCAGACCGGGGAGCTGTTTTTT.

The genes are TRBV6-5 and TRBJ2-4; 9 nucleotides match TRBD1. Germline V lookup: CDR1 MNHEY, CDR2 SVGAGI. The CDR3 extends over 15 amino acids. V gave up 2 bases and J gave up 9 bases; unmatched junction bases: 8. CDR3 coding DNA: TGTGCCAGCAGTTACAACCGGGACAGGGAAGGCATTCAGTACTTC. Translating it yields CASSYNRDREGIQYF.

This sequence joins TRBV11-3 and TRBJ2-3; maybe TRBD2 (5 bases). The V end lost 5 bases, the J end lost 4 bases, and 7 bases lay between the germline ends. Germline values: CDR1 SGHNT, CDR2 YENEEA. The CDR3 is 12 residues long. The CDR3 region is CASSEGPDTQYF. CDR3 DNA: TGTGCCAGCAGCGAGGGCCCAGATACGCAGTATTTT.